One and the same sample provided the 22 T cell receptor beta chains below, sequenced in a study of T cells in Graves' hyperthyroidism and ophthalmopathy. There were TCR beta CDR3 regions amplified from RNA transcripts. An initial round of RT-PCR targeting the TCR CDR3 relied on the HTBI primer set. TCRdb redid the calling of the multiplex PCR reads with MiXCR, one entry per CDR3 protein. Here the sample spans 500,000 to 550,000 distinct CDR3 sequences, less than 25% being singletons. Material for sequencing was blood. The source is a man aged 18-30 years with Graves' hyperthyroidism.

This clonotype has a handful of counts. The chain recombines TRBV19 with TRBJ2-5, with 8 positions matching TRBD2. Germline values: CDR1 LNHDA, CDR2 SQIVND (reference sequence). Unmatched junction bases numbered 11, after V lost 4 bases and J lost 10 bases. The CDR3 covers 14 residues. The CDR3 DNA reads as TGTGCCAGTAGTACTCCGGGACTAGAGGCAATCCAGTACTTC. As protein: CASSTPGLEAIQYF.

This clonotype was recorded at least ten times. This chain uses TRBV10-1 with TRBJ2-7; no reliable D call. Germline-derived CDR1 and CDR2 are WNHNN and SYGVQD (reference sequence). Trimming left V 0 bases short and J 5 bases short, with 14 bases between. This CDR3 region has 15 residues. In DNA form, the CDR3 reads TGCGCCAGCAGTGAGTCTGCGGCCCCCGTCAACGAGCAGTACTTC. The encoded protein is CASSESAAPVNEQYF.

In its sample, this clonotype was seen many times. CDR3 loop: CAHPRTSGANVLTF. The CDR3, as DNA: TGTGCCCACCCGAGGACGTCTGGGGCCAACGTCCTGACTTTC. The chain carries TRBV30 and TRBJ2-6, with D hard to call. The CDR3 totals 14 residues. The ends were cut back, 8 bases at V and 1 base at J, with 12 bases in the middle. The germline V gene has CDR1 GTSNPN and CDR2 SVGIG (reference sequence).

This clonotype has a count of ten or more. The J gene is TRBJ1-3, the V gene TRBV6-4; maybe TRBD1 (5 bases). V dropped 5 bases and J dropped 0 bases, with 11 bases sitting between them. The CDR3 totals 15 residues. Germline V CDR1 and CDR2: MRHNA, SNTAGT. CDR3 nucleotides: TGTGCCAGCAGTCAGGGCCTCCGCTCTGGAAACACCATATATTTT. Amino acid sequence: CASSQGLRSGNTIYF.

This clonotype was picked up many times. The genes are TRBV28 and TRBJ2-2; D is ambiguous. V was cut by 4 bases and J by 6 bases, with 9 bases left in between. The CDR3 is made up of 13 amino acids. Germline lookup yields CDR1 MDHEN and CDR2 SYDVKM. The DNA of the CDR3 is TGTGCCAGCAGTTGGAGCAAATCCGGGGAGCTGTTTTTT. Its protein is CASSWSKSGELFF.

With regard to this clonotype: This may arise from a read error, as a much more abundant clone is one base away. The CDR3: CASSFRTLGLAKNIKYF. CDR3 DNA: TGTGCCAGCAGCTTTCGTACTCTAGGTCTAGCCAAAAACATTAAGTACTTC. The chain couples TRBV11-2 to TRBJ2-4, with a tentative D call TRBD2 (5 bases). The CDR3 is 17 amino acids. Germline V gene data show CDR1 as SGHAT and CDR2 as FQNNGV.

This clonotype was counted ten times or more. The chain carries TRBV28 and TRBJ2-7; 10 bases line up with TRBD2. The CDR3 extends over 14 amino acids. V was pared by 8 bases and J by 2 bases, with 6 bases of the junction left unmatched. CDR1 is MDHEN, CDR2 SYDVKM, per germline. The CDR3 region is CASGGLADPYEQYF. The CDR3 DNA is TGTGCCAGCGGAGGACTAGCGGATCCCTACGAGCAGTACTTC.

This clonotype has a count of ten or more. V gene TRBV19 combines with J gene TRBJ2-7; D ambiguous. The CDR3 loop spans 15 amino acids. Germline V CDR1 and CDR2: LNHDA, SQIVND (reference sequence). Trimming cost V 4 bases and J 0 bases, with 13 bases left between them. In DNA, the CDR3 is TGTGCCAGTAGTACGCAGGCCTGGAGCTCCTACGAGCAGTACTTC. As protein: CASSTQAWSSYEQYF. The full variable domain, in which reference TRBV19 and TRBJ2-7 provide the parts outside the CDR3, is DGGITQSPKYLFRKEGQNVTLSCEQNLNHDAMYWYRQDPGQGLRLIYYSQIVNDFQKGDIAEGYSVSREKKESFPLTVTSAQKNPTAFYLCASSTQAWSSYEQYFGPGTRLTVT.

The genes are TRBV29-1 and TRBJ1-1; D is unresolved. CDR3 length: 13 residues. The V gene lost 5 bases and the J gene lost 7 bases, with 17 bases spanning the gap. Germline CDR1 and CDR2: SQVTM and ANQGSEA. The CDR3 DNA reads as TGCAGCGTTCGACAACCAACCGTACTTGAAGCTTTCTTT. This translates into CSVRQPTVLEAFF.

The rearrangement joins TRBV20-1 to TRBJ2-7; 12 positions agree with TRBD2. The CDR3 has 16 amino acids. The J segment lost 6 bases and the V segment lost 3 bases, leaving 12 bases of the junction unmatched. Looked up from germline, CDR1 is DFQATT and CDR2 is SNEGSKA (reference sequence). CDR3 sequence: CSASSPLAGGLAEQYF. CDR3 bases: TGCAGTGCTAGTTCCCCTCTAGCGGGGGGGCTCGCCGAGCAGTACTTC.

The chain links TRBV5-1 to TRBJ1-2; 7 bases are shared with TRBD1. CDR1 is SGHRS and CDR2 is YFSETQ in the germline V gene. V shed 3 bases, J shed 1 base, and the junction held 9 bases outside the gene matches. CDR3 length equals 16 residues. The CDR3 loop reads CASSSLTGTLNYGYTF. The CDR3 DNA reads TGCGCCAGCAGCTCGTTGACAGGGACGCTTAACTATGGCTACACCTTC.

The gene calls are TRBV15 and TRBJ1-5; D not resolved. There are 14 residues in the CDR3. Germline V CDR1 and CDR2: LNHNV, YYDKDF (reference sequence). V lost 0 bases to trimming and J lost 4 bases, with 7 bases between them. CDR3 bases: TGTGCCACCAGCAGAGATCGGGAGAATCAGCCCCAGCATTTT. Amino acids: CATSRDRENQPQHF.

This clonotype was seen only a few times. CDR3 region: CASVWTDTEAFF. CDR3 sequence (DNA): TGTGCCAGCGTTTGGACAGATACTGAAGCTTTCTTT. The gene calls are TRBV2 and TRBJ1-1, with D maybe TRBD1 (6 bases). V lost 8 bases and J lost 5, with 12 bases in between. Looked up from germline, CDR1 is SNHLY and CDR2 is FYNNEI. The CDR3 consists of 12 residues.

This clonotype was found many times. This chain connects TRBV15 to TRBJ2-5; maybe TRBD1 (5 bases). V was cut by 8 bases and J by 4 bases, with 11 bases left in between. Germline V gene sequence: CDR1 LNHNV, CDR2 YYDKDF (reference sequence). The CDR3 runs 12 residues. As DNA, the CDR3 is TGTGCCACCTCGAGGACACGAGAGACCCAGTACTTC. It codes for CATSRTRETQYF. The full variable domain, in which reference TRBV15 and TRBJ2-5 provide the parts outside the CDR3, is DAMVIQNPRYQVTQFGKPVTLSCSQTLNHNVMYWYQQKSSQAPKLLFHYYDKDFNNEADTPDNFQSRRPNTSFCFLDIRSPGLGDTAMYLCATSRTRETQYFGPGTRLLVL.

This clonotype was recorded at least ten times. The chain carries TRBV6-2 or TRBV6-3 and TRBJ2-7; no reliable D call. Trimming left V 6 bases short and J 2 bases short, with 8 bases between. Germline-derived CDR1 and CDR2 are MNHEY and SVGEGT. The CDR3 is made up of 12 amino acids. The CDR3 sequence is CASRDPAYEQYF. Written as DNA, the CDR3 is TGTGCCAGCAGAGACCCGGCCTACGAGCAGTACTTC.

The chain carries TRBV6-2 or TRBV6-3 and TRBJ2-6; no reliable D call. V was pared by 6 bases and J by 4 bases, with 10 bases between. The CDR3 is 14 residues long. CDR1 is MNHEY and CDR2 is SVGEGT in the germline V gene. CDR3: CASSLPIGANVLTF. CDR3 sequence (DNA): TGTGCCAGCAGCCTCCCCATCGGGGCCAACGTCCTGACTTTC.

The sample holds many counts of this clonotype. This chain uses TRBV7-9 with TRBJ1-2; no clear D gene. Germline-derived CDR1 and CDR2 are SEHNR and FQNEAQ (reference sequence). This CDR3 comprises 13 residues. The V end lost 5 bases, the J end lost 2 bases, and 9 bases lay between the germline ends. CDR3: CASSEGMNYGYTF. The CDR3 region has the DNA TGTGCCAGCAGCGAGGGAATGAACTATGGCTACACCTTC.

This clonotype came up many times. The chain employs TRBV7-8 and TRBJ1-1; D possibly corresponds to TRBD1 (6 bases). Trimming took off 3 bases at V and 6 bases at J, with 17 bases between the two ends. Germline V gene data show CDR1 as SGHVS and CDR2 as FQNEAQ. The CDR3 sequence is 15 residues long. CDR3: CASSFEGNRVAEAFF. The CDR3 nucleotides read TGTGCCAGCAGCTTTGAAGGAAACAGGGTCGCTGAAGCTTTCTTT.

Ten or more counts support this clonotype. V usage is TRBV20-1 and J usage is TRBJ1-5; possibly TRBD1 for D (5 bases). Germline assignment: CDR1 DFQATT and CDR2 SNEGSKA (reference sequence). V was cut by 3 bases and J by 3 bases, with 12 bases left in between. The CDR3 loop spans 14 amino acids. CDR3 nucleotides: TGCAGTGCTAGTACCGGGACGCCCAATCAGCCCCAGCATTTT. The encoded protein is CSASTGTPNQPQHF.

This clonotype turned up a few times. V gene TRBV15 combines with J gene TRBJ2-7; D might be TRBD1 (5 bases). This CDR3 has 16 residues. Germline V gene sequence: CDR1 LNHNV, CDR2 YYDKDF (reference sequence). The ends were cut back, 3 bases at V and 0 bases at J, with 15 bases in the middle. The CDR3 is CATSRAPGRSSYEQYF. The DNA for the CDR3 is TGTGCCACCAGCAGGGCCCCAGGGCGAAGCTCCTACGAGCAGTACTTC.

This clonotype was observed many times. CDR3 sequence reads: CASSLAGQDGYTF. CDR3 bases: TGTGCCAGCAGCTTAGCAGGACAGGATGGCTACACCTTC. The chain combines TRBV7-9 with TRBJ1-2; 7 bases are a match to TRBD1. V lost 0 bases to trimming and J lost 6 bases; unmatched junction nucleotides: 1. The CDR3 loop spans 13 amino acids. CDR1 and CDR2 from the germline V gene are SEHNR and FQNEAQ (reference sequence).

This clonotype was seen many times. The V and J genes are TRBV20-1 and TRBJ2-5; the D gene is possibly TRBD1 (5 bases). The V end lost 0 bases, the J end lost 4 bases, and 12 bases lay between the germline ends. The CDR3 loop spans 14 amino acids. Germline CDR1 and CDR2: DFQATT and SNEGSKA (reference sequence). The CDR3 coding sequence is TGCAGTGCTAGAGATCGAAGGGGTAGAGAGACCCAGTACTTC. Translating gives CSARDRRGRETQYF.